The clone carrying this T cell receptor (beta chain) has a single count. Germline lookup yields CDR1 SNHLY and CDR2 FYNNEI. This CDR3 has 13 residues. Trimming took off 2 bases at V and 0 bases at J, with 4 bases between the two ends. Measured with immunoSEQ multiplex PCR; TCRdb has only the in-frame clones, and not every one. The data hold about 73,000 clones, with more than 85% observed a single time. This record comes from a study of control samples from healthy donors and cancer patients. The sample consisted of blood. V usage is TRBV2 and J usage is TRBJ1-2; D is undetermined. The source of this sequence is a woman aged 45-60 years in good health. CDR3 region: CASSESSNYGYTF. CDR3 DNA sequence: TGTGCCAGCAGTGAATCATCTAACTATGGCTACACCTTC.